This T cell receptor beta chain was observed in a study of T cell changes during pregnancy in multiple sclerosis. This clone was found a few times. The CDR3 contains 12 residues. The V and J ends lost 5 bases and 4 bases respectively, with 9 bases between them. The germline V gene has CDR1 LNHNV and CDR2 YYDKDF (reference sequence). Profiling relied on immunoSEQ multiplex PCR, and the TCRdb table lists in-frame clones only, not all of them. The profile shows 48,000 or so clones, around 92% of them singletons. This receptor was taken from a female donor in good health, enrolled as a control in a pregnancy study. The input for sequencing was CD4+ T cells from peripheral blood mononuclear cells, taken in the second trimester of pregnancy. The chain couples TRBV15 to TRBJ2-7; D is uncertain. The CDR3 region is CATSQTRYEQYF. In DNA, the CDR3 is TGTGCCACCAGCCAGACACGGTACGAGCAGTACTTC. Full variable domain (missing parts from reference TRBV15 and TRBJ2-7): DAMVIQNPRYQVTQFGKPVTLSCSQTLNHNVMYWYQQKSSQAPKLLFHYYDKDFNNEADTPDNFQSRRPNTSFCFLDIRSPGLGDTAMYLCATSQTRYEQYFGPGTRLTVT.